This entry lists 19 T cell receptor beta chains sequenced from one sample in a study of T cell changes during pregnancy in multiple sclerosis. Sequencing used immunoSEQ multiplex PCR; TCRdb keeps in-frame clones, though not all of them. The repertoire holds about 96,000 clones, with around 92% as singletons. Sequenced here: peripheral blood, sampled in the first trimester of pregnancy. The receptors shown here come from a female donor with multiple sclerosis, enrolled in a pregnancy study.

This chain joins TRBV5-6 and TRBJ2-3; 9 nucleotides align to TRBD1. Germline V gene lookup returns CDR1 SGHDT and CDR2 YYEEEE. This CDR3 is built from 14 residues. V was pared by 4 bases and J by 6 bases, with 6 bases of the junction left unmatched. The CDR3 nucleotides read TGTGCCAGCAGCATCTACAGGGGGCTGGATACGCAGTATTTT. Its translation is CASSIYRGLDTQYF. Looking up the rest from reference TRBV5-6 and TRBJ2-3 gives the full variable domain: DAGVTQSPTHLIKTRGQQVTLRCSPKSGHDTVSWYQQALGQGPQFIFQYYEEEERQRGNFPDRFSGHQFPNYSSELNVNALLLGDSALYLCASSIYRGLDTQYFGPGTRLTVL.

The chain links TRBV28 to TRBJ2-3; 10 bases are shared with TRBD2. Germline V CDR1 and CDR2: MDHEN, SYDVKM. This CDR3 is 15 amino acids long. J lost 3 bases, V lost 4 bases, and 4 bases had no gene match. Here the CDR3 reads CASSWTSGVTDTQYF. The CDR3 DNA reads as TGTGCCAGCAGTTGGACTAGCGGCGTAACAGATACGCAGTATTTT.

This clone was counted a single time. Here the CDR3 reads CASSIDLTRGRELFF. CDR3 nucleotide sequence: TGTGCCAGTAGTATAGACCTTACCAGGGGCCGGGAGCTGTTTTTT. V usage is TRBV19 and J usage is TRBJ2-2, with D possibly matching TRBD1 (6 bases). CDR3 length equals 15 residues. The V end was cut by 0 bases, the J end by 9 bases, with 14 bases between. Germline CDR1 LNHDA, CDR2 SQIVND (reference sequence). Complete variable domain (other parts from reference TRBV19 and TRBJ2-2): DGGITQSPKYLFRKEGQNVTLSCEQNLNHDAMYWYRQDPGQGLRLIYYSQIVNDFQKGDIAEGYSVSREKKESFPLTVTSAQKNPTAFYLCASSIDLTRGRELFFGEGSRLTVL.

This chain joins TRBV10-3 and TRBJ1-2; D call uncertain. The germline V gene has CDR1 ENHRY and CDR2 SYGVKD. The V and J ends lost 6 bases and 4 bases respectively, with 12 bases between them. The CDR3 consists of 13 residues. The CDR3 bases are TGTGCCATCAGGCTCGGGGATAGCTATGGCTACACCTTC. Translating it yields CAIRLGDSYGYTF.

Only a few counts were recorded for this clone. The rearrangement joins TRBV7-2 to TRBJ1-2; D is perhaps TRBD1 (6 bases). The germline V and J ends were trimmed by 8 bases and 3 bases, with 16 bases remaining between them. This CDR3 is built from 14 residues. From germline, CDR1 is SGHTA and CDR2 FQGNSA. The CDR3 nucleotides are TGTGCCAGCTCAAAACAGGGAGGGGACTATGGCTACACCTTC. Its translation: CASSKQGGDYGYTF. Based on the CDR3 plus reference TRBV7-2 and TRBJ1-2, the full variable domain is GAGVSQSPSNKVTEKGKDVELRCDPISGHTALYWYRQSLGQGLEFLIYFQGNSAPDKSGLPSDRFSAERTGGSVSTLTIQRTQQEDSAVYLCASSKQGGDYGYTFGSGTRLTVV.

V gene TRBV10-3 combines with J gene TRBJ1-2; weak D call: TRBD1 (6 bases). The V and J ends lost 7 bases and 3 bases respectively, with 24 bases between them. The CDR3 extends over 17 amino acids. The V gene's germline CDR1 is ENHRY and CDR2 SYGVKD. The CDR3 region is CAITPRLGRGADYGYTF. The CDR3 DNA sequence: TGTGCCATCACCCCGAGACTTGGGCGGGGGGCGGACTATGGCTACACCTTC.

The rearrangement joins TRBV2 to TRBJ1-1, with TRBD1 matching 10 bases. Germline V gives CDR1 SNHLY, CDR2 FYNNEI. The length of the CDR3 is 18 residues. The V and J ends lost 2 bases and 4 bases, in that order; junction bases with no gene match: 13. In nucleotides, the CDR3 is TGTGCCAGCAGTGAACGTTCCAGGGCCGGGACAGGGGTCACTGAAGCTTTCTTT. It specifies CASSERSRAGTGVTEAFF.

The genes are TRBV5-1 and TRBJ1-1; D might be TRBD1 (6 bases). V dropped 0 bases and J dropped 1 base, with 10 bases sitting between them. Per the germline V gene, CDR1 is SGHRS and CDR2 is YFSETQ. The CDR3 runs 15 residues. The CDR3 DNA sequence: TGCGCCAGCAGCTTGGCCATCAGGGGGAACACTGAAGCTTTCTTT. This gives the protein CASSLAIRGNTEAFF.

The CDR3: CASSLLTGFVSGEQYF. CDR3 bases: TGTGCCAGCAGTTTGTTGACAGGGTTCGTGTCGGGCGAGCAGTACTTC. This sequence joins TRBV27 and TRBJ2-7, with 7 bases identical to TRBD1. This CDR3 contains 16 residues. The trim removed 3 bases at V and 6 bases at J, leaving 14 bases unmatched. Germline V CDR1 and CDR2: MNHEY, SMNVEV (reference sequence).

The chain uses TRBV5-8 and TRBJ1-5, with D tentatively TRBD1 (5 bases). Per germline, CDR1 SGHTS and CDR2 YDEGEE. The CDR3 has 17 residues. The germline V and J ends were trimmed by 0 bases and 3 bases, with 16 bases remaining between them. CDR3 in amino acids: CASSLAGTPIINQPQHF. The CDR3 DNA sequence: TGTGCCAGCAGCTTGGCCGGGACTCCAATTATCAATCAGCCCCAGCATTTT.

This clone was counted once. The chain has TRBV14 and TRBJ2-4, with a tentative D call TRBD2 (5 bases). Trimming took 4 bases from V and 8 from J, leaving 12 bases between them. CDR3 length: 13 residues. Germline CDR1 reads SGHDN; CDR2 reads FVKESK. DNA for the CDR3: TGTGCCAGCAGCCTTACACGGGGAGACATTCAGTACTTC. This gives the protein CASSLTRGDIQYF.

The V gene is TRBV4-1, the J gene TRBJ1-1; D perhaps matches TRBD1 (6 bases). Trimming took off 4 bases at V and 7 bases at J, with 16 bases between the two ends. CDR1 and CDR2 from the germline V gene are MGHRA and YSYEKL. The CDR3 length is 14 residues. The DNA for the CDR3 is TGCGCCAGCAGCCTACCGGGACACAGGAATGAAGCTTTCTTT. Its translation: CASSLPGHRNEAFF.

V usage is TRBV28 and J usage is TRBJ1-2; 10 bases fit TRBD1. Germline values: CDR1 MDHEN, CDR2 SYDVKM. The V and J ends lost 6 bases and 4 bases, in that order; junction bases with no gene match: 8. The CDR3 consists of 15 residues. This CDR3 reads CASSLEGQGTYGYTF. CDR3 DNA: TGTGCCAGCAGCTTAGAGGGACAGGGGACCTATGGCTACACCTTC.

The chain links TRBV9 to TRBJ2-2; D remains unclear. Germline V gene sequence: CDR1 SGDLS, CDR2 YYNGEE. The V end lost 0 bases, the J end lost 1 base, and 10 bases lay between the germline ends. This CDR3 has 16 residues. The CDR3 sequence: CASSVGWPENTGELFF. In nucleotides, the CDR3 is TGTGCCAGCAGCGTAGGTTGGCCCGAGAACACCGGGGAGCTGTTTTTT.

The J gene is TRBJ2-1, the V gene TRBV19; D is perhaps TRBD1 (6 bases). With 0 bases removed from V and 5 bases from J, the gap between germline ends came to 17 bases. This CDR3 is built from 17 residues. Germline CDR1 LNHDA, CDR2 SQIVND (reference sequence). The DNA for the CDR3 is TGTGCCAGTAGTATAGATTTGGGGGCAGGGCTTCACAATGAGCAGTTCTTC. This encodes CASSIDLGAGLHNEQFF.

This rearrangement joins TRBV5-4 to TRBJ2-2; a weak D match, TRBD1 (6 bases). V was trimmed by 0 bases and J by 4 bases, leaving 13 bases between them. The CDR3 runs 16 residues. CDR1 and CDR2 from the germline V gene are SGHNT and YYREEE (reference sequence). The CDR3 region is CASSLESGVVTGELFF. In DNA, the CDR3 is TGTGCCAGCAGCTTGGAGTCAGGGGTGGTCACCGGGGAGCTGTTTTTT. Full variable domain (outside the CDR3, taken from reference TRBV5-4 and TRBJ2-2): ETGVTQSPTHLIKTRGQQVTLRCSSQSGHNTVSWYQQALGQGPQFIFQYYREEENGRGNFPPRFSGLQFPNYSSELNVNALELDDSALYLCASSLESGVVTGELFFGEGSRLTVL.

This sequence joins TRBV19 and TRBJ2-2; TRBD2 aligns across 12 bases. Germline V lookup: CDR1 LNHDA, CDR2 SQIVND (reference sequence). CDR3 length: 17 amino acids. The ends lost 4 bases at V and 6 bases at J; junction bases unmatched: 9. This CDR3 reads CASSKTSGGSYPGELFF. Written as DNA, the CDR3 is TGTGCCAGTAGTAAGACTAGCGGGGGTTCCTACCCCGGGGAGCTGTTTTTT. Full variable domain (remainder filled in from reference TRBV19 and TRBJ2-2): DGGITQSPKYLFRKEGQNVTLSCEQNLNHDAMYWYRQDPGQGLRLIYYSQIVNDFQKGDIAEGYSVSREKKESFPLTVTSAQKNPTAFYLCASSKTSGGSYPGELFFGEGSRLTVL.

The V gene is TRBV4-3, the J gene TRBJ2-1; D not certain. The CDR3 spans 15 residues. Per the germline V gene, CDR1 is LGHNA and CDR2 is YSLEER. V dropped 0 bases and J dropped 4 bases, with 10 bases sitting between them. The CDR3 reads CASSQEGRRYNEQFF. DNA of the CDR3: TGCGCCAGCAGCCAAGAGGGCAGGCGATACAATGAGCAGTTCTTC.

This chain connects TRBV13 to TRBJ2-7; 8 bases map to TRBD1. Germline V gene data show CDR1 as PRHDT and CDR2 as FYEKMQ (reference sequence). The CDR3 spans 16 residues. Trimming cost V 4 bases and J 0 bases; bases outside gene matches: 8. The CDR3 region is CASSSTRTGYSYEQYF. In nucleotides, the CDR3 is TGTGCCAGCAGCTCGACTCGGACAGGGTACTCCTACGAGCAGTACTTC.